The 25 T cell receptor beta chains below come from one sample, sequenced in a study of control samples from healthy donors and cancer patients. TCRdb's table, derived via immunoSEQ multiplex PCR, lists solely in-frame clones and lacks some. This table has about 80,000 clones, roughly 91% appearing once. What was sequenced was blood. The receptors shown here come from a man aged 50 to 59 in good health.

This clone was seen a single time. The rearrangement joins TRBV7-2 to TRBJ2-7; D is uncertain. Germline CDR1 and CDR2: SGHTA and FQGNSA. This CDR3 contains 13 residues. V was clipped by 1 base and J by 6 bases, with 10 bases between them. CDR3 sequence reads: CASSLGLVGEQYF. In nucleotides, the CDR3 is TGTGCCAGCAGCTTAGGGCTAGTCGGCGAGCAGTACTTC.

Worth noting for this clone: Other DNA sequences in this specimen translate into the identical CDR3. The chain couples TRBV12-3 or TRBV12-4 to TRBJ1-2; D gene ambiguous. The V end lost 1 base, the J end lost 7 bases, and 4 bases lay between the germline ends. This CDR3 comprises 11 residues. CDR3 DNA sequence: TGTGCCAGCAGTTTAGGAGGTGGCTACACCTTC. It codes for CASSLGGGYTF.

J is TRBJ1-4 and V is TRBV30; tentative D call: TRBD1 (6 bases). The CDR3 covers 13 residues. In germline, CDR1 is GTSNPN, CDR2 SVGIG (reference sequence). V was clipped by 7 bases and J by 7 bases, with 16 bases between them. The CDR3 DNA reads TGTGCCTCCTCGACAGGCGGGGCTGAAAAACTGTTTTTT. The encoded protein is CASSTGGAEKLFF.

The rearrangement links TRBV6-1 to TRBJ2-3; D might be TRBD2 (7 bases). This CDR3 has 14 amino acids. Germline lookup yields CDR1 MNHNS and CDR2 SASEGT. Trimming left V 2 bases short and J 7 bases short, with 13 bases between. This CDR3 is CASSEFAGAYTQYF. CDR3 nucleotides: TGTGCCAGCAGTGAATTCGCGGGGGCATATACGCAGTATTTT.

The CDR3 DNA sequence: TGTGCCAGCAGTTCCCTAGCGGGGGGGCACTCCTACAATGAGCAGTTCTTC. The encoded protein is CASSSLAGGHSYNEQFF. The chain couples TRBV27 to TRBJ2-1; 12 bases agree with TRBD2. After removal of 4 bases from V and 0 bases from J, the junction contained 4 bases not matched to a gene. Germline CDR1 reads MNHEY; CDR2 reads SMNVEV (reference sequence). This CDR3 has 17 residues.

The J gene is TRBJ1-1, the V gene TRBV11-2; no definite D call. The V and J ends lost 2 bases and 1 base respectively, with 8 bases between them. This CDR3 region has 14 residues. Germline loops: CDR1 SGHAT, CDR2 FQNNGV. CDR3: CASSLWEPNTEAFF. The CDR3 DNA reads as TGTGCCAGCAGCTTATGGGAGCCGAACACTGAAGCTTTCTTT. Full variable domain (rest looked up from reference TRBV11-2 and TRBJ1-1): EAGVAQSPRYKIIEKRQSVAFWCNPISGHATLYWYQQILGQGPKLLIQFQNNGVVDDSQLPKDRFSAERLKGVDSTLKIQPAKLEDSAVYLCASSLWEPNTEAFFGQGTRLTVV.

The V gene is TRBV11-2, the J gene TRBJ2-2, with D maybe TRBD2 (6 bases). In germline, CDR1 is SGHAT, CDR2 FQNNGV. The length of the CDR3 is 12 residues. Trimming shortened V by 5 bases and J by 6 bases, and 7 bases separated the two germline ends. The DNA for the CDR3 is TGTGCCAGCAGCCCGGGGGCCGGGGAGCTGTTTTTT. Its protein is CASSPGAGELFF.

The chain carries TRBV5-1 and TRBJ2-7; TRBD2 aligns across 10 bases. This CDR3 region has 16 residues. The germline gives CDR1 SGHRS, CDR2 YFSETQ. The V and J ends lost 3 bases and 3 bases, in that order; junction bases with no gene match: 9. The CDR3 spells CASSSYSGGPDYEQYF. Written as DNA, the CDR3 is TGCGCCAGCAGCTCCTATAGCGGGGGGCCGGACTACGAGCAGTACTTC.

The chain couples TRBV6-1 to TRBJ1-2; 11 nucleotides agree with TRBD1. V gave up 3 bases and J gave up 4 bases; unmatched junction bases: 4. This CDR3 has 15 residues. Per the germline V gene, CDR1 is MNHNS and CDR2 is SASEGT. The CDR3 DNA reads as TGTGCCAGCAGTGAGGCCGGGACAGGGGGCTATGGCTACACCTTC. Protein sequence: CASSEAGTGGYGYTF.

V is TRBV4-3 and J is TRBJ1-1, with unresolved D. CDR3 length: 15 residues. The germline V and J ends were trimmed by 5 bases and 3 bases, with 16 bases remaining between them. Germline CDR1 reads LGHNA; CDR2 reads YSLEER. The CDR3 DNA sequence: TGCGCCAGCAGCGCGGGAAAACGAGGAGACACTGAAGCTTTCTTT. Translated, it gives CASSAGKRGDTEAFF.

The CDR3: CSASSDIQETQYF. CDR3 nucleotides: TGCAGTGCTAGTTCGGACATCCAAGAGACCCAGTACTTC. The rearrangement uses TRBV20-1 and TRBJ2-5, with a tentative D call TRBD1 (5 bases). Germline V gene data show CDR1 as DFQATT and CDR2 as SNEGSKA (reference sequence). This CDR3 region has 13 residues. V was trimmed by 3 bases and J by 1 base, leaving 9 bases between them.

This sequence joins TRBV19 and TRBJ1-1; the match to TRBD1 covers 7 bases. The germline V gene has CDR1 LNHDA and CDR2 SQIVND (reference sequence). This CDR3 has 16 residues. The V segment lost 7 bases and the J segment 1 base; nucleotides outside the gene matches: 12. The CDR3 here is CASNPTGSYGNTEAFF. The CDR3 DNA is TGTGCCAGTAACCCGACAGGGAGTTATGGGAACACTGAAGCTTTCTTT.

V usage is TRBV10-3 and J usage is TRBJ2-3, with D possibly TRBD2 on 6 matching bases. Germline V CDR1 and CDR2: ENHRY, SYGVKD. The V gene lost 6 bases and the J gene lost 5 bases, with 9 bases spanning the gap. The CDR3 covers 12 residues. The CDR3 coding sequence is TGTGCCATCAGCGACGGGGGAGATACGCAGTATTTT. This encodes CAISDGGDTQYF.

The rearrangement joins TRBV11-2 to TRBJ1-3; D is uncertain. The V gene's germline CDR1 is SGHAT and CDR2 FQNNGV. V was pared by 1 base and J by 1 base, with 5 bases between. The CDR3 is 14 residues long. For the CDR3, the DNA is TGTGCCAGCAGCTTAGGGGCATCTGGAAACACCATATATTTT. Encoded protein: CASSLGASGNTIYF.

V is TRBV2 and J is TRBJ1-3, with 7 bases aligning to TRBD1. The CDR3 has 15 amino acids. Per germline, CDR1 SNHLY and CDR2 FYNNEI. Trimming at V came to 6 bases and at J to 4 bases, leaving 9 bases not matched to a gene. The CDR3 here is CASRATGNLGNTIYF. The CDR3 DNA sequence: TGTGCCAGCAGGGCGACAGGGAATCTCGGAAACACCATATATTTT.

V and J are TRBV7-6 and TRBJ2-3; D is ambiguous. Deletions cut 5 bases from V and 6 bases from J, with 18 bases between. This CDR3 comprises 15 residues. CDR1 is SGHVS and CDR2 is FNYEAQ in the germline V gene. The CDR3 sequence: CASSLRPQAADTQYF. CDR3 DNA: TGTGCCAGCAGCCTTCGGCCTCAGGCGGCGGATACGCAGTATTTT.

The V call is TRBV6-5, the J call TRBJ1-2; maybe TRBD1 (6 bases). The V gene's germline CDR1 is MNHEY and CDR2 SVGAGI. The CDR3 runs to 14 residues. V was pared by 8 bases and J by 7 bases, with 20 bases between. In DNA form, the CDR3 reads TGTGCCAGCTCCCCGGGACCCCAGGGGTCTGGCTACACCTTC. Translating it yields CASSPGPQGSGYTF.

On this clone: At one end the junction does not follow the germline gene, possibly because of a read error. The chain joins TRBV5-4 to TRBJ2-6, with D perhaps matching TRBD2 (5 bases). The CDR3 is 15 amino acids. Germline V gene data show CDR1 as SGHNT and CDR2 as YYREEE (reference sequence). Here the CDR3 reads CASSLGEAGANVLTF. CDR3 in DNA: TGTGCCAGCAGTTTGGGAGAGGCTGGGGCCAACGTCCTGACTTTC.

The chain employs TRBV19 and TRBJ1-6; 8 bases agree with TRBD1. This CDR3 comprises 17 residues. The J segment lost 2 bases and the V segment lost 10 bases, leaving 13 bases of the junction unmatched. Germline V gives CDR1 LNHDA, CDR2 SQIVND (reference sequence). CDR3 bases: TGTGCCACCCTTCCTCAGGGGGCAGTACCCTATAATTCACCCCTCCACTTT. This translates into CATLPQGAVPYNSPLHF.

The CDR3: CASSLYPRQPNLHF. In nucleotides, the CDR3 is TGTGCCAGCAGTCTATACCCAAGACAGCCGAACCTCCACTTT. The chain carries TRBV27 and TRBJ1-6, with D possibly matching TRBD1 (5 bases). The V gene's germline CDR1 is MNHEY and CDR2 SMNVEV (reference sequence). The CDR3 runs to 14 residues. V shed 5 bases and J shed 15 bases, with 20 bases lying between them.

The rearrangement joins TRBV6-5 to TRBJ2-6; D is unclear. Germline values: CDR1 MNHEY, CDR2 SVGAGI. The CDR3 runs 13 residues. Trimming shortened V by 6 bases and J by 3 bases, and 6 bases separated the two germline ends. This chain's CDR3 is CASRVSGANVLTF. The CDR3 DNA follows: TGTGCCAGCAGGGTTAGTGGGGCCAACGTCCTGACTTTC.

The rearrangement links TRBV6-1 to TRBJ2-7; no definite D call. Germline CDR1 and CDR2: MNHNS and SASEGT. The CDR3 length is 12 residues. Trimming pared 1 base from V and 7 bases from J, leaving 8 bases between. This CDR3 is CASSEGSKEQYF. The CDR3 bases are TGTGCCAGCAGTGAAGGTAGCAAAGAGCAGTACTTC.

The rearrangement joins TRBV19 to TRBJ1-1, with D tentatively TRBD1 (5 bases). Per germline, CDR1 LNHDA and CDR2 SQIVND (reference sequence). This CDR3 has 15 residues. The V and J ends lost 1 base and 0 bases respectively, with 9 bases between them. The CDR3 DNA reads TGTGCCAGTAGTATAGGGGACGGACTGAACACTGAAGCTTTCTTT. This codes for CASSIGDGLNTEAFF.

CDR3 nucleotides: TGCAGCGTTAGAACGGACTCCTATAATTCACCCCTCCACTTT. It is translated as CSVRTDSYNSPLHF. The J gene is TRBJ1-6, the V gene TRBV29-1; D ambiguous. CDR1 SQVTM and CDR2 ANQGSEA come from the germline V gene. V lost 5 bases to trimming and J lost 0 bases, with 8 bases between them. The CDR3 totals 14 residues.

This clone has only one observation. The chain couples TRBV19 to TRBJ1-1; possible D gene TRBD1, 6 bases. The CDR3 extends over 13 amino acids. Trimming left V 5 bases short and J 10 bases short, with 17 bases between. CDR1 is LNHDA, CDR2 SQIVND, per germline (reference sequence). CDR3 in amino acids: CASSPHKEGGAFF. The CDR3 DNA sequence: TGTGCCAGTAGTCCACATAAGGAGGGGGGAGCTTTCTTT.